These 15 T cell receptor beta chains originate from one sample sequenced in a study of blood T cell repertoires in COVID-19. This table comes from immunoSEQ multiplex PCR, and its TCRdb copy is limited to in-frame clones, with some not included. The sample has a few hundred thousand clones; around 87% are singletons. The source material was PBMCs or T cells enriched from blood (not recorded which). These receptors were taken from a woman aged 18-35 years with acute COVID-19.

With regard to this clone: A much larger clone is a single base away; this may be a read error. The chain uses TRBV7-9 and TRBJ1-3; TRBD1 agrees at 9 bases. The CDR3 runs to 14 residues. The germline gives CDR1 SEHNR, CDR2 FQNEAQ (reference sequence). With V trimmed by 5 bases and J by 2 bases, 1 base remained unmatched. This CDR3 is CASSRQGAGNTIYF. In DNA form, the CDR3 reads TGTGCCAGCAGCCGACAGGGGGCTGGAAACACCATATATTTT. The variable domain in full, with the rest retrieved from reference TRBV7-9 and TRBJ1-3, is DTGVSQNPRHKITKRGQNVTFRCDPISEHNRLYWYRQTLGQGPEFLTYFQNEAQLEKSRLLSDRFSAERPKGSFSTLEIQRTEQGDSAMYLCASSRQGAGNTIYFGEGSWLTVV.

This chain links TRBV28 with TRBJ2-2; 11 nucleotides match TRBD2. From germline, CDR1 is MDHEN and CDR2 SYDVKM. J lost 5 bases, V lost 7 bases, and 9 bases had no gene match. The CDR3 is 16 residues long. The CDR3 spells CASTRLAGRQTGELFF. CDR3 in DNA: TGTGCCAGCACCAGACTAGCGGGACGACAAACCGGGGAGCTGTTTTTT.

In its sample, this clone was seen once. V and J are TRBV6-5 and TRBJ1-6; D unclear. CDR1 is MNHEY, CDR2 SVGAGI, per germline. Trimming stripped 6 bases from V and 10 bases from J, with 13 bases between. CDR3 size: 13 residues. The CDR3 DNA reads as TGTGCCAGCAGCAACAGACCCAGATCACCCCTCCACTTT. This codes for CASSNRPRSPLHF.

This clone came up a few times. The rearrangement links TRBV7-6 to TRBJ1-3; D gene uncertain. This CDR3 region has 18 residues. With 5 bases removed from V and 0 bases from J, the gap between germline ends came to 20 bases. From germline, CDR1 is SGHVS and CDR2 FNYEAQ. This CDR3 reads CASSPRNPTVSSGNTIYF. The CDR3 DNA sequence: TGTGCCAGCAGCCCACGAAACCCAACAGTTAGCTCTGGAAACACCATATATTTT.

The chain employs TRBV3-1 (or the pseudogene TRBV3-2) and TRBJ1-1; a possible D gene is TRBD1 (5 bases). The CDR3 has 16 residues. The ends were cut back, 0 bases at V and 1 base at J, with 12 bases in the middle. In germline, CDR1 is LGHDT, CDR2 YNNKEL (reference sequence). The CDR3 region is CASSQERGAPNTEAFF. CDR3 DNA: TGTGCCAGCAGCCAAGAAAGGGGCGCCCCGAACACTGAAGCTTTCTTT.

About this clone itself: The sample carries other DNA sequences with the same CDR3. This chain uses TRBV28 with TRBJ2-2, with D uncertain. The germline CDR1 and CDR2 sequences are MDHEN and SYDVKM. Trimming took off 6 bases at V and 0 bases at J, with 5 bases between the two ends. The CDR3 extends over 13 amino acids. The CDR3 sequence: CASRATNTGELFF. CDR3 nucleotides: TGTGCCAGCAGGGCAACGAACACCGGGGAGCTGTTTTTT. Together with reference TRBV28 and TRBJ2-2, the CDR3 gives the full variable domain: DVKVTQSSRYLVKRTGEKVFLECVQDMDHENMFWYRQDPGLGLRLIYFSYDVKMKEKGDIPEGYSVSREKKERFSLILESASTNQTSMYLCASRATNTGELFFGEGSRLTVL.

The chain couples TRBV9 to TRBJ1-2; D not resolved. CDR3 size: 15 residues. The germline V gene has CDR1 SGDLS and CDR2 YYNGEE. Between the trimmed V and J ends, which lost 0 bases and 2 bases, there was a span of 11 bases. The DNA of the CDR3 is TGTGCCAGCAGCGTAGAAGCGGGCAGCAACTATGGCTACACCTTC. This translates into CASSVEAGSNYGYTF.

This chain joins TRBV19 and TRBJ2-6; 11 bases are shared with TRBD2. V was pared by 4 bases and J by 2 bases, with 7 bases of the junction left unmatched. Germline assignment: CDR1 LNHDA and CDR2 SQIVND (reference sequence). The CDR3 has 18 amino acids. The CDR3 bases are TGTGCCAGTAGTAAGACTAGCGGGATGGAGCCTGGGGCCAACGTCCTGACTTTC. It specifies CASSKTSGMEPGANVLTF.

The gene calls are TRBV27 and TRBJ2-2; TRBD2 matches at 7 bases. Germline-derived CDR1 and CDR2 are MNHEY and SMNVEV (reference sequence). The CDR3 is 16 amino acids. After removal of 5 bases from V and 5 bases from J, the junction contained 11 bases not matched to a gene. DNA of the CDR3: TGTGCCAGCAGTACCCCGAGTAGGGGAGGGACCGGGGAGCTGTTTTTT. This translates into CASSTPSRGGTGELFF.

The DNA of the CDR3 is TGTGCCAGCAGTCCGGCCAGAGGTAGGGGAGGCTACACCTTC. Its protein product is CASSPARGRGGYTF. The V call is TRBV28, the J call TRBJ1-2, with a tentative D call TRBD1 (5 bases). CDR3 length: 14 amino acids. Germline V gene lookup returns CDR1 MDHEN and CDR2 SYDVKM. V was cut by 5 bases and J by 8 bases, with 18 bases left in between.

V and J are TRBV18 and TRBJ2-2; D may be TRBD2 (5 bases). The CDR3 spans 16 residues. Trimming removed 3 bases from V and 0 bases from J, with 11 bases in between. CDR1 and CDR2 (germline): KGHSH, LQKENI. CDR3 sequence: CASSPQSGSNTGELFF. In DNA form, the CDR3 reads TGTGCCAGCTCACCTCAGAGCGGTTCGAACACCGGGGAGCTGTTTTTT.

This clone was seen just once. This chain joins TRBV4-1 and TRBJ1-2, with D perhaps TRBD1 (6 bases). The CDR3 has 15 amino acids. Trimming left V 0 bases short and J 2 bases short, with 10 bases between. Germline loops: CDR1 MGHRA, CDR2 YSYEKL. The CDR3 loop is CASSQDTGTNYGYTF. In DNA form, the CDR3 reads TGCGCCAGCAGCCAAGACACAGGGACAAACTATGGCTACACCTTC.

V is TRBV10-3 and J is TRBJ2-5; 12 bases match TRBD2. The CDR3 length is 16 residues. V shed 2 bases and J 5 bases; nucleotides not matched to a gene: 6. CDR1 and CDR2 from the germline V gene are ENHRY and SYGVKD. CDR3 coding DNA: TGTGCCATCAGTGAGGAGACTAGCGGGAGACGGGAGACCCAGTACTTC. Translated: CAISEETSGRRETQYF.

The CDR3 bases are TGTGCCAGCAGACGACAGGGGACACACATTGAAGCTTTCTTT. Protein product: CASRRQGTHIEAFF. The genes are TRBV28 and TRBJ1-1; 8 positions match TRBD1. V dropped 6 bases and J dropped 7; count of bases not matched to a gene: 10. The CDR3 sequence is 14 residues long. Germline V gives CDR1 MDHEN, CDR2 SYDVKM.

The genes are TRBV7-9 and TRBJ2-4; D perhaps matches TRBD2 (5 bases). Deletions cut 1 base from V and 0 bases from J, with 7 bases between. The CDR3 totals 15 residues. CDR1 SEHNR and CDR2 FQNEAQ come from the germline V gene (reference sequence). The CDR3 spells CASSLGELAKNIQYF. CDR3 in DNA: TGTGCCAGCAGCTTAGGGGAGCTAGCCAAAAACATTCAGTACTTC.